This T cell receptor (beta chain) stems from a study of cytomegalovirus exposure and HLA in healthy donors. Sequenced by immunoSEQ multiplex PCR; TCRdb stores in-frame clones only, minus some. The top ten clones hold about 2% of a sample with about 110,000 clones, 85% to 90% of them seen once. Separate from the roughly 670-subject first cohort, the roughly 120-subject validation cohort was the one that the donors belonged to. Unmatched junction bases numbered 6, after V lost 6 bases and J lost 3 bases. The CDR3 length is 15 residues. The germline V gene encodes CDR1 MNHEY and CDR2 SMNVEV (reference sequence). In regard to this clone: Its target is not known.

Study-wide points: The tendency of first-cohort TCR clusters to co-occur in the 120 or so validation repertoires emerged from a later analysis. The authors listed approximately 160 TCR beta chains as cytomegalovirus-associated.

The sequenced material came from PBMCs. The sequence derives from a young woman in good health and CMV-seronegative. This chain links TRBV27 with TRBJ2-3; 10 nucleotides match TRBD1. The CDR3 sequence is CASRRTGGGTDTQYF. The DNA of the CDR3 is TGTGCCAGCAGACGGACAGGGGGGGGGACAGATACGCAGTATTTT.